This TCR beta chain is from a study of shared clonotypes between healthy human individuals (dated by TCRdb to about 2020). A note on the overall study: A couple of women and a few men aged 18 to 49 years were included in the cohort. For each donor, CD4 naive and CD4 memory were each run on three plates, CD8 naive on two plates, and CD8 memory on one plate. The study deeply sequenced blood TCR repertoires of five healthy adults to estimate repertoire size and the extent of clonotype sharing between individuals. Different laboratories and diverse techniques were used to prepare libraries and sequence TCR repertoires, to increase sequencing depth and limit assay-specific biases. Per donor, leukapheresis produced somewhere between about 0.94 and 9 billion PBMCs. Overall study outcomes, separate from this receptor: Sampling was restricted to blood, and TCR repertoires in tissue are likely to differ from TCR repertoires in blood. Estimated clonotype richness was generally larger for naive than for memory subsets. The genetic and exposure-history diversity represented was limited by the small number of donors. Incomplete sequencing was indicated by rarefaction of sorted-subset datasets, despite the large sequencing depth. Higher generation probabilities were observed for clonotypes shared by all four sorted-subset donors than for non-shared clonotypes. Pairwise subsampling led to the expectation that sequencing depth would affect the degree of clonotype sharing among donors. When a few donors were compared, the shared fraction of clonotypes was around 5% for naive CD4, over 3% for naive CD8, 2% to 2.5% for memory CD4, and under 0.5% for memory CD8.

In regard to this clone: Its antigen is still unknown. Base qualities were left out, and no much larger clone turns up one base away.

Trimming removed 11 bases from V and 6 bases from J, leaving 14 bases between the germline ends. There are 11 amino acids in the CDR3, from cysteine to phenylalanine inclusive. Only CDR3 DNA remains: 33 bases, in frame from the first base. For CDR1 and CDR2, the germline V gene lists ENHRY and SYGVKD. The donors were healthy, HIV-negative adults with no recently reported acute infections or vaccinations. Every donor was a Caucasian adult residing in Nashville, Tennessee, USA. Magnetic negative selection was used to enrich CD4+ T cells, after which naive cells were positively selected on CD45RA and the negative fraction became the memory subset. Blood was obtained by leukapheresis, after which PBMCs were separated by Ficoll-Histopaque density gradient centrifugation and cryopreserved in liquid nitrogen vapor phase. Purity and quantity of every magnetically sorted T cell population were checked by analytical flow cytometry. Genomic DNA was isolated from every sorted fraction and measured by UV absorbance on a Nanodrop 2000c.

Using the deep immunoSEQ assay, TCR CDR3 regions were amplified from genomic DNA by multiplex PCR. Genomic DNA extracted from each cell subset was distributed evenly over all wells of several immunoSEQ 96-well plates, and each plate served as one replicate. Each replicate PCR for sorted subsets received about 220 ng genomic DNA, equal to around 32,000 T cell genomes. Purified libraries were quantified with a Qubit 3.0 fluorometer, sized on a Bioanalyzer 2100, and re-quantified with the KAPA Library Quantification kit. A separate single-read 150-cycle Illumina NextSeq 550 flow cell was used to sequence each immunoSEQ 96-well plate. The authors' analysis ran thus. The immunoSEQ output contained only junctional sequences without quality scores, so filtering could not match that applied to full-length reads. To assign V/J genes and CDR3, sequences were annotated using PyIR, a Python wrapper for IgBLAST v1.9, with IMGT germline references. Any read was removed if the V/J assignment was weak (E-value above 1e-6), the CDR3 was missing, or the read contained stop codons, out-of-frame junctions, or ambiguous translated residues. V3J clonotypes were defined as sequences sharing the same inferred V gene, J gene, and CDR3 amino acid sequence. Percentage overlap between repertoires was calculated by dividing the number of shared unique clonotypes by the size of the smaller repertoire. Richness of each repertoire was evaluated using RTK rarefaction, the Chao1 estimator, and Recon v2.1 estimates of unobserved clonotypes. OLGA was used to compute generation probabilities for all TCRbeta clonotypes that the gDNA method yielded from a handful of donors. TCRdb mirrors the immuneACCESS table, restricted to in-frame sequences. Some clones are absent from its copies; in checked studies, under half trace to an unresolved V gene, and the reason for the others is unknown. That table gives V, J and clone size, and the DNA gave D and trimming. The table for this sample lists about 710,000 clones; about 80% of them were counted only once. The top ten clonotypes cover around 1.8% of the sample.

The TCR originated in a woman aged 25 to 45 in good health. Sequenced: memory CD4+ T cells sorted from blood. The cell subset or site label of this sample denotes: CD45RA-negative fraction. The rearrangement combines TRBV10-3 with TRBJ2-7; a tentative D match to TRBD2 spans 5 bases. The DNA sequence is as follows: TGTGCCTCCTCGCTTGCGGGCGAGCAGTACTTC. Its coded protein is CASSLAGEQYF.